This T cell receptor (beta chain) was profiled in a study of T cell changes during pregnancy in multiple sclerosis. Here immunoSEQ multiplex PCR was the method, and the copy in TCRdb shows in-frame clones only, minus some. The profile shows 65,000 to 85,000 clones, roughly nine tenths of them singletons. This TCR derives from a female donor with multiple sclerosis, enrolled in a pregnancy study. This sample comprised peripheral blood, obtained after pregnancy.

The CDR3: CASSRTGGPGELFF. CDR3 sequence (DNA): TGTGCCAGCAGCCGGACAGGGGGCCCCGGGGAGCTGTTTTTT. The chain uses TRBV11-2 and TRBJ2-2, with TRBD1 matching over 11 bases. The germline CDR1 and CDR2 sequences are SGHAT and FQNNGV. The CDR3 is made up of 14 amino acids. V lost 5 bases and J lost 6; bases outside the gene matches: 2.